What follows are 27 T cell receptor beta chains derived from one specimen sequenced in a study of blood T cell repertoires in COVID-19. Profiled with immunoSEQ multiplex PCR; TCRdb holds only in-frame clones, not every one. Of 200,000 or so clones in the sample, 84% are singletons; the top ten hold more than 2.5%. Sequencing was performed on peripheral blood. Receptor source: a woman aged 25 to 39 who had recovered from COVID-19.

The chain employs TRBV4-1 and TRBJ2-3, with D unresolved. Trimming shortened V by 5 bases and J by 0 bases, and 15 bases separated the two germline ends. This CDR3 is 16 amino acids long. Looked up from germline, CDR1 is MGHRA and CDR2 is YSYEKL. Here the CDR3 reads CASSSATRKSTDTQYF. As DNA, the CDR3 is TGCGCCAGCAGCTCAGCGACTCGGAAGAGCACAGATACGCAGTATTTT.

The chain joins TRBV28 to TRBJ2-7; 12 bases agree with TRBD1. The CDR3 is 17 amino acids. J was trimmed by 5 bases and V by 10 bases; bases with no gene match: 18. From germline, CDR1 is MDHEN and CDR2 SYDVKM. This chain's CDR3 is CATEPPGQGAWGDEQYF. For the CDR3, the DNA is TGTGCCACCGAACCACCGGGACAGGGGGCATGGGGCGACGAGCAGTACTTC.

The V gene is TRBV5-1, the J gene TRBJ2-2; tentative D call: TRBD1 (6 bases). V dropped 4 bases and J dropped 5 bases, with 15 bases sitting between them. This CDR3 has 15 amino acids. Germline V gene sequence: CDR1 SGHRS, CDR2 YFSETQ. This CDR3 reads CASSPQGGGTGELFF. As DNA, the CDR3 is TGCGCCAGCAGCCCGCAAGGGGGTGGTACCGGGGAGCTGTTTTTT.

V and J are TRBV6-5 and TRBJ1-1; D is perhaps TRBD1 (5 bases). Germline V gene data show CDR1 as MNHEY and CDR2 as SVGAGI. V was cut by 2 bases and J by 5 bases, with 12 bases left in between. This CDR3 region has 14 residues. The CDR3 loop is CASSYGRGGTEAFF. As DNA, the CDR3 is TGTGCCAGCAGTTACGGAAGGGGTGGAACTGAAGCTTTCTTT.

The chain employs TRBV6-5 and TRBJ2-1; TRBD1 matches at 9 bases. V dropped 6 bases and J dropped 5; count of bases not matched to a gene: 8. Germline lookup yields CDR1 MNHEY and CDR2 SVGAGI. The CDR3 extends over 15 amino acids. The CDR3 protein is CASRGRDRVNNEQFF. Here the CDR3 DNA reads TGTGCCAGCAGAGGCCGGGACAGGGTTAACAATGAGCAGTTCTTC.

The chain uses TRBV9 and TRBJ2-2; 9 bases match TRBD2. Germline lookup yields CDR1 SGDLS and CDR2 YYNGEE. The CDR3 consists of 17 residues. The V and J ends lost 3 bases and 4 bases, in that order; junction bases with no gene match: 10. CDR3 residues: CASSAWGGLAPTGELFF. As DNA, the CDR3 is TGTGCCAGCAGCGCCTGGGGAGGACTAGCGCCCACCGGGGAGCTGTTTTTT. The full variable domain, in which reference TRBV9 and TRBJ2-2 provide the parts outside the CDR3, is DSGVTQTPKHLITATGQRVTLRCSPRSGDLSVYWYQQSLDQGLQFLIQYYNGEERAKGNILERFSAQQFPDLHSELNLSSLELGDSALYFCASSAWGGLAPTGELFFGEGSRLTVL.

The V and J genes are TRBV7-9 and TRBJ1-2; D remains unclear. V lost 1 base, J lost 4 bases, and 13 bases lay in between. Germline V gene data show CDR1 as SEHNR and CDR2 as FQNEAQ (reference sequence). The length of the CDR3 is 15 residues. CDR3 sequence: CASSLGAGFLYGYTF. The DNA of the CDR3 is TGTGCCAGCAGCTTAGGGGCCGGATTCCTCTATGGCTACACCTTC.

The V and J genes are TRBV2 and TRBJ1-5; D possibly corresponds to TRBD1 (5 bases). The CDR3 runs to 17 residues. Per the germline V gene, CDR1 is SNHLY and CDR2 is FYNNEI. V was cut by 8 bases and J by 6 bases, with 26 bases left in between. CDR3 in amino acids: CASADARGGRHGQPQHF. The CDR3 region has the DNA TGTGCCAGCGCCGACGCGAGGGGAGGCAGGCACGGTCAGCCCCAGCATTTT.

This chain connects TRBV29-1 to TRBJ2-1, with D possibly matching TRBD2 (7 bases). Germline CDR1 SQVTM, CDR2 ANQGSEA. CDR3 length: 14 amino acids. V shed 5 bases and J shed 2 bases, with 13 bases lying between them. The CDR3: CSVSGEGTYNEQFF. CDR3 nucleotides: TGCAGCGTTTCAGGGGAGGGTACCTACAATGAGCAGTTCTTC.

This clone has only one observation. The V and J genes are TRBV30 and TRBJ1-4; 9 bases fit TRBD1. The junction had 12 bases not matched to a gene; V was cut back by 2 bases and J by 8 bases. There are 16 residues in the CDR3. Germline V gene data show CDR1 as GTSNPN and CDR2 as SVGIG (reference sequence). The CDR3 bases are TGTGCCTGGAGTTCGCCTCCGGGACAGGGTGGCGAAAAACTGTTTTTT. This sequence encodes CAWSSPPGQGGEKLFF. Full variable domain (missing parts from reference TRBV30 and TRBJ1-4): SQTIHQWPATLVQPVGSPLSLECTVEGTSNPNLYWYRQAAGRGLQLLFYSVGIGQISSEVPQNLSASRPQDRQFILSSKKLLLSDSGFYLCAWSSPPGQGGEKLFFGSGTQLSVL.

The chain's CDR3 is CASGTSGRAGETQYF. The CDR3 DNA reads TGTGCCAGTGGGACTAGCGGGAGGGCCGGTGAGACCCAGTACTTC. J is TRBJ2-5 and V is TRBV28; 16 nucleotides match TRBD2. Per the germline V gene, CDR1 is MDHEN and CDR2 is SYDVKM. V dropped 9 bases and J dropped 5; count of bases not matched to a gene: 6. The CDR3 is 15 amino acids.

The chain links TRBV6-5 to TRBJ2-3, with 7 bases matching TRBD2. Per germline, CDR1 MNHEY and CDR2 SVGAGI. Germline trimming cut 6 bases from V and 0 bases from J; bases unmatched to any gene: 0. CDR3 size: 13 residues. The DNA of the CDR3 is TGTGCCAGCAGGCGGGAGAGCACAGATACGCAGTATTTT. Encoded protein: CASRRESTDTQYF.

The chain couples TRBV6-6 to TRBJ2-7; D possibly corresponds to TRBD2 (6 bases). In germline, CDR1 is MNHNY, CDR2 SVGAGI (reference sequence). The CDR3 runs 16 residues. V lost 6 bases to trimming and J lost 3 bases, with 21 bases between them. The DNA of the CDR3 is TGTGCCAGCAGCCCGGAGGGTGGAGCGGTTAGCTACGAGCAGTACTTC. Translation: CASSPEGGAVSYEQYF.

The rearrangement links TRBV5-1 to TRBJ1-4, with D perhaps matching TRBD1 (5 bases). The CDR3 runs 16 residues. The germline V and J ends were trimmed by 0 bases and 8 bases, with 17 bases remaining between them. CDR1 and CDR2 (germline): SGHRS, YFSETQ. The CDR3 bases are TGCGCCAGCAGCTTGGCTCCTCCCGGGCCAGGGGAAAAACTGTTTTTT. Translated: CASSLAPPGPGEKLFF.

CDR3 in DNA: TGTGCCAGCAGCTTAACCTTTGGGGGGATGAACACTGAAGCTTTCTTT. Amino acids: CASSLTFGGMNTEAFF. The chain couples TRBV11-3 to TRBJ1-1; tentative D call: TRBD1 (5 bases). Germline lookup yields CDR1 SGHNT and CDR2 YENEEA. The CDR3 loop spans 16 amino acids. Trimming pared 2 bases from V and 0 bases from J, leaving 13 bases between.

The chain has TRBV6-4 and TRBJ1-1; no reliable D call. The germline V gene encodes CDR1 MRHNA and CDR2 SNTAGT. Deletions cut 5 bases from V and 4 bases from J, with 11 bases between. The CDR3 has 13 amino acids. This CDR3 is CASSPFAGTEAFF. Written as DNA, the CDR3 is TGTGCCAGCAGTCCGTTCGCGGGCACTGAAGCTTTCTTT.

This chain connects TRBV27 to TRBJ2-1; D remains ambiguous. The CDR3 spans 14 residues. CDR1 is MNHEY, CDR2 SMNVEV, per germline (reference sequence). V lost 3 bases and J 6 bases, leaving 12 bases between the germline ends. CDR3 sequence (DNA): TGTGCCAGCAGTTTTATACTAACAACCAATGAGCAGTTCTTC. Its protein product is CASSFILTTNEQFF.

The V and J genes are TRBV13 and TRBJ1-2; no clear D. In germline, CDR1 is PRHDT, CDR2 FYEKMQ (reference sequence). The CDR3 has 15 residues. Trimming shortened V by 1 base and J by 8 bases, and 17 bases separated the two germline ends. CDR3 loop: CASSLVVTVERGYTF. For the CDR3, the DNA is TGTGCCAGCAGCTTAGTGGTTACGGTCGAGAGGGGCTACACCTTC.

V gene TRBV10-3 combines with J gene TRBJ2-3; 10 bases agree with TRBD2. The ends lost 4 bases at V and 5 bases at J; junction bases unmatched: 9. Germline V gene lookup returns CDR1 ENHRY and CDR2 SYGVKD. The CDR3 length is 16 residues. In DNA, the CDR3 is TGTGCCATCAGTGGGGAGCGGGAGGGCCCTGGAGATACGCAGTATTTT. Residues: CAISGEREGPGDTQYF.

Turning to this clone: At one boundary the junction diverges from the germline segment, which might be a read error. J is TRBJ2-2 and V is TRBV9; the D gene is possibly TRBD2 (7 bases). CDR1 and CDR2 (germline): SGDLS, YYNGEE. This CDR3 contains 15 residues. This chain's CDR3 is CARSGGGESTGELFF. Written as DNA, the CDR3 is TGTGCCCGCAGCGGAGGGGGGGAGAGCACCGGGGAGCTGTTTTTT.

This clone turned up a few times. This rearrangement joins TRBV9 to TRBJ2-1; D is possibly TRBD2 (6 bases). This CDR3 is built from 15 residues. Germline V gene sequence: CDR1 SGDLS, CDR2 YYNGEE. The V end was cut by 0 bases, the J end by 5 bases, with 12 bases between. CDR3 amino acids: CASSVAGSRDNEQFF. The CDR3 DNA reads as TGTGCCAGCAGCGTAGCCGGGAGCCGTGACAATGAGCAGTTCTTC.

The rearrangement joins TRBV10-3 to TRBJ2-7; TRBD1 agrees at 7 bases. CDR1 is ENHRY and CDR2 is SYGVKD in the germline V gene. The V and J ends lost 10 bases and 5 bases, in that order; junction bases with no gene match: 8. The CDR3 contains 12 residues. The CDR3 region has the DNA TGTGCCACCTCAGGGGGTGGGGACGAGCAGTACTTC. Translated: CATSGGGDEQYF.

The chain uses TRBV6-5 and TRBJ2-1; D may be TRBD2 (6 bases). V shed 3 bases and J shed 6 bases, with 15 bases lying between them. Germline CDR1 is MNHEY and CDR2 is SVGAGI. This CDR3 region has 15 residues. The CDR3 DNA follows: TGTGCCAGCAGTTATGACGGGAGTCGGGGCAATGAGCAGTTCTTC. Its protein product is CASSYDGSRGNEQFF.

The chain recombines TRBV7-9 with TRBJ1-5; a weak D match, TRBD1 (5 bases). CDR3 length: 15 residues. Germline lookup yields CDR1 SEHNR and CDR2 FQNEAQ (reference sequence). Trimming shortened V by 5 bases and J by 0 bases, and 11 bases separated the two germline ends. The CDR3 sequence is CASSLVGGSNQPQHF. CDR3 bases: TGTGCCAGCAGCCTCGTGGGGGGTAGCAATCAGCCCCAGCATTTT.

V gene TRBV29-1 combines with J gene TRBJ2-3, with TRBD2 matching over 12 bases. Trimming at V came to 6 bases and at J to 4 bases, leaving 2 bases not matched to a gene. The CDR3 totals 13 residues. Germline CDR1 SQVTM, CDR2 ANQGSEA. This CDR3 is CSVTSGSPDTQYF. The CDR3 region has the DNA TGCAGCGTGACTAGCGGGAGTCCAGATACGCAGTATTTT.

The chain joins TRBV28 to TRBJ1-3; D gene uncertain. Trimming left V 6 bases short and J 9 bases short, with 12 bases between. CDR1 is MDHEN, CDR2 SYDVKM, per germline. The CDR3 runs 12 residues. Here the CDR3 reads CASRLGLSTIYF. In nucleotides, the CDR3 is TGTGCCAGCAGGCTTGGTCTAAGCACCATATATTTT.

The chain joins TRBV3-1 (or the pseudogene TRBV3-2) to TRBJ2-7; D is perhaps TRBD2 (7 bases). The CDR3 consists of 16 residues. The V and J ends lost 4 bases and 4 bases respectively, with 20 bases between them. The germline V gene has CDR1 LGHDT and CDR2 YNNKEL (reference sequence). The CDR3 loop reads CASSLQSGGPLYEQYF. The CDR3 nucleotides are TGTGCCAGCAGCCTTCAATCCGGGGGGCCCCTTTACGAGCAGTACTTC.